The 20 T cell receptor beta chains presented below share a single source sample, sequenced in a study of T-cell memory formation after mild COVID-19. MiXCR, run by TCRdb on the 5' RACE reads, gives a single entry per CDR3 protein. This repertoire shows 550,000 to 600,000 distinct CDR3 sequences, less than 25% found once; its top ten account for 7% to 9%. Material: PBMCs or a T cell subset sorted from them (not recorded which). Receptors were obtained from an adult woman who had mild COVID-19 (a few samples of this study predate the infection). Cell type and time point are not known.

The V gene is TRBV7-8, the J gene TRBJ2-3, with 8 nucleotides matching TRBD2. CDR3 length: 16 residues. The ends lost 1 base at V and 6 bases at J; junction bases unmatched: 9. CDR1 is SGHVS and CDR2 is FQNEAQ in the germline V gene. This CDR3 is CASSLGVKRGSDTQYF. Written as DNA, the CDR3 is TGTGCCAGCAGCTTAGGAGTTAAGCGGGGGTCGGATACGCAGTATTTT. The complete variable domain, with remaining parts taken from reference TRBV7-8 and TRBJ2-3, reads GAGVSQSPRYKVAKRGQDVALRCDPISGHVSLFWYQQALGQGPEFLTYFQNEAQLDKSGLPSDRFFAERPEGSVSTLKIQRTQQEDSAVYLCASSLGVKRGSDTQYFGPGTRLTVL.

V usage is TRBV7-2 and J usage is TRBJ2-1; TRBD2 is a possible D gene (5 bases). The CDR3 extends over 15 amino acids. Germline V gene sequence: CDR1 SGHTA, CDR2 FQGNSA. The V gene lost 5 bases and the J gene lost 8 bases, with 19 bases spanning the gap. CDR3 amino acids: CASSAEPRTGYEQFF. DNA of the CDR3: TGTGCCAGCAGCGCAGAACCCAGGACGGGATATGAGCAGTTCTTC.

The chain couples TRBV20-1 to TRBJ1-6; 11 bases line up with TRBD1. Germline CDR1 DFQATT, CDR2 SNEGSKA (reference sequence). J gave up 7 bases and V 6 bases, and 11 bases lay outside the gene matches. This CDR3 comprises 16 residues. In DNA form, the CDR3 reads TGCAGTGCCTCCGACCGGGACAGGGGGTGGAATTCACCCCTCCACTTT. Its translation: CSASDRDRGWNSPLHF.

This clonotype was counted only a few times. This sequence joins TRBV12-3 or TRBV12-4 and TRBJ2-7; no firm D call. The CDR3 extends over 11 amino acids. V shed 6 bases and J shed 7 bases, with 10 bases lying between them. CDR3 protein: CASSVAGEQYF. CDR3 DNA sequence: TGTGCCAGCAGCGTCGCTGGGGAGCAGTACTTC.

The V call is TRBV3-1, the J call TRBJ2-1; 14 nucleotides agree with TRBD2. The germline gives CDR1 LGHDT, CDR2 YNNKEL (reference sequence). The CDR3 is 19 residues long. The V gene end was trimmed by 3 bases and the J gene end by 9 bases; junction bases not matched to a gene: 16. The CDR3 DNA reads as TGTGCCAGCAGCCAGCTCGGGACTAGCGGGAGATTGGGGCGGGGTGAGCAGTTCTTC. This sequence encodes CASSQLGTSGRLGRGEQFF.

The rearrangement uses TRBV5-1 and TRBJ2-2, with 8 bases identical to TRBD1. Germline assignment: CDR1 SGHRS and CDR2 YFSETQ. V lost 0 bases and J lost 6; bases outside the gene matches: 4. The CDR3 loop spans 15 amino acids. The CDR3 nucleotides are TGCGCCAGCAGCTTGGACAGGGGGTTGGCCGGGGAGCTGTTTTTT. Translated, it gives CASSLDRGLAGELFF.

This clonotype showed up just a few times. CDR3 protein: CSATLRTGAYEQYF. The CDR3 DNA reads TGCAGCGCAACACTGAGGACAGGAGCCTACGAGCAGTACTTC. The gene calls are TRBV29-1 and TRBJ2-7; 7 bases line up with TRBD1. This CDR3 region has 14 residues. The germline gives CDR1 SQVTM, CDR2 ANQGSEA. V trimming: 7 bases; J trimming: 2 bases; junction bases outside the gene matches: 11.

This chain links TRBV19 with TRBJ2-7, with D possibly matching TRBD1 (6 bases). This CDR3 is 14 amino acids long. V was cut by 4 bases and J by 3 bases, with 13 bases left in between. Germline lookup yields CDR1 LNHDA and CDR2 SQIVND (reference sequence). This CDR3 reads CASSTDSSSYEQYF. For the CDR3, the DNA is TGTGCCAGTAGTACGGACAGTTCGAGCTACGAGCAGTACTTC. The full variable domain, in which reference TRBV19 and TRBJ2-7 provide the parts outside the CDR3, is DGGITQSPKYLFRKEGQNVTLSCEQNLNHDAMYWYRQDPGQGLRLIYYSQIVNDFQKGDIAEGYSVSREKKESFPLTVTSAQKNPTAFYLCASSTDSSSYEQYFGPGTRLTVT.

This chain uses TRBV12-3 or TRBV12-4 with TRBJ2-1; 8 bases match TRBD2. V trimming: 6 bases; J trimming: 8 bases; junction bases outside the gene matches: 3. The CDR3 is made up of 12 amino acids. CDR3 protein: CASRSGGDEQFF. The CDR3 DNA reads TGTGCCAGCAGATCCGGGGGGGATGAGCAGTTCTTC.

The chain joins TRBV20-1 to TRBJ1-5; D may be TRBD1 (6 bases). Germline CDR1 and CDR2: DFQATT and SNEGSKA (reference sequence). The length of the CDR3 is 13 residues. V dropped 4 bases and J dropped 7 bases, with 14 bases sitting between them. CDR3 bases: TGCAGTGCTAAAGGGGGAGATCAACAGCCCCAGCATTTT. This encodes CSAKGGDQQPQHF.

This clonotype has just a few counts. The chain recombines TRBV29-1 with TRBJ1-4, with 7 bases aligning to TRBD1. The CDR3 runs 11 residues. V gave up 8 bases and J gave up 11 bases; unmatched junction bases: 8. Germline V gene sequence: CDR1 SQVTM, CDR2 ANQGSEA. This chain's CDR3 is CSINRDSKLFF. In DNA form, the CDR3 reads TGCAGCATTAACAGGGACAGTAAACTGTTTTTT.

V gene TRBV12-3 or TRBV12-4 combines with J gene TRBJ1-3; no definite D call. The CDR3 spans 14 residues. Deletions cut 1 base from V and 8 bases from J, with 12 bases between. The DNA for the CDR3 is TGTGCCAGCAGTTTAGGCTCACTTAGGGACACCATATATTTT. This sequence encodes CASSLGSLRDTIYF.

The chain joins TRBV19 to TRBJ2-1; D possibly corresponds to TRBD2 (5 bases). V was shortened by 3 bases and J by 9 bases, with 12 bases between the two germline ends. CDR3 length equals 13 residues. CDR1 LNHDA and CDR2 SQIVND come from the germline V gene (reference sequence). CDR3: CASSIVAGVEQFF. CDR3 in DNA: TGTGCCAGTAGTATCGTAGCCGGGGTTGAGCAGTTCTTC.

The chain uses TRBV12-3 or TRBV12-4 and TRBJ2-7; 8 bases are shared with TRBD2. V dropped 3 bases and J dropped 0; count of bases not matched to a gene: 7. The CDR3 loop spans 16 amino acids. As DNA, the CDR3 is TGTGCCAGCAGTTTGGCCGCGGGGGGCTACTCCTACGAGCAGTACTTC. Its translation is CASSLAAGGYSYEQYF.

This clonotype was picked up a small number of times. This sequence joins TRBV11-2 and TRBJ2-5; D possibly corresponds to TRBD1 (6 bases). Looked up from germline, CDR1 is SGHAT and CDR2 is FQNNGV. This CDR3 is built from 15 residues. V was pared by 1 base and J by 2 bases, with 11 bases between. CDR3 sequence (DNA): TGTGCCAGCAGCTTAGTGGACAGCGTACAAGAGACCCAGTACTTC. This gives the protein CASSLVDSVQETQYF.

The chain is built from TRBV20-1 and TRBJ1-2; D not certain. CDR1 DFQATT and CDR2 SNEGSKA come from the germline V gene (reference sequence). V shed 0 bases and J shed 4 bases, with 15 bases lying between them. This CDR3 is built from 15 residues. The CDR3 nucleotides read TGCAGTGCTAGAGATAGGCCTTTCCGGGGCTATGGCTACACCTTC. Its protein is CSARDRPFRGYGYTF.

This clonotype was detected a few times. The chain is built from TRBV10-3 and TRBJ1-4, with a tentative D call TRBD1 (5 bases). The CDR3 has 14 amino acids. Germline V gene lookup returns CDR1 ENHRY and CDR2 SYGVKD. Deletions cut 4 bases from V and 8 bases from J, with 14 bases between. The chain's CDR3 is CAISGAGSGEKLFF. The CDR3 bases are TGTGCCATCAGTGGGGCAGGATCAGGGGAAAAACTGTTTTTT.

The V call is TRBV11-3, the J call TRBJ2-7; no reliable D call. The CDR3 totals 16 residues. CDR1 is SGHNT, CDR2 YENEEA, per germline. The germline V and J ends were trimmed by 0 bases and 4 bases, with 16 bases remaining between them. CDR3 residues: CASSLEVPQPRYEQYF. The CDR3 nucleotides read TGTGCCAGCAGCTTAGAGGTACCGCAGCCTAGATACGAGCAGTACTTC.

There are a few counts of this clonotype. CDR3 residues: CATSDTPGQPNTGELFF. The CDR3 DNA reads TGTGCCACCAGTGATACCCCGGGACAGCCGAACACCGGGGAGCTGTTTTTT. The chain couples TRBV24-1 to TRBJ2-2, with TRBD1 matching over 7 bases. CDR1 is KGHDR and CDR2 is SFDVKD in the germline V gene. The CDR3 covers 17 residues. J lost 0 bases, V lost 3 bases, and 6 bases had no gene match.

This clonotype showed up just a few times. As DNA, the CDR3 is TGTGCCAGCAGTGATTGGACCGAGAGGACCAATGAGCAGTTCTTC. As protein: CASSDWTERTNEQFF. This chain joins TRBV25-1 and TRBJ2-1; D ambiguous. V lost 3 bases to trimming and J lost 6 bases, with 15 bases between them. Germline CDR1 MGHDK, CDR2 SYGVNS. The CDR3 sequence is 15 residues long.